One sample yielded the 20 T cell receptor beta chains listed below, sequenced in a study of regulatory T cells in long-lasting Graves disease. Indicated time point: persistent/refractory GD, antithyroid drugs over 5 years with positive TRAb. The TCR library used RNA extracted from PBMCs. Assembly of TCR beta libraries relied on iRepertoire HTBI primers together with Arm-PCR of CDR3 regions. TCRdb re-called the multiplex PCR reads through MiXCR, storing one row per CDR3 protein. The sample records nearly 350,000 distinct CDR3 sequences, around 20% being singletons. Here the sequenced sample was peripheral blood mononuclear cells (PBMCs), taken when the disease was refractory, from a patient treated with antithyroid drugs. The source is a female donor with Graves disease.

This clonotype was recorded only once. Since a much larger clone is just one base distant, this may be a read error. The V gene is TRBV19, the J gene TRBJ1-5, with 7 nucleotides matching TRBD1. V was clipped by 6 bases and J by 0 bases; unmatched bases: 8. This CDR3 has 16 residues. Per germline, CDR1 LNHDA and CDR2 SQIVND (reference sequence). CDR3 amino acids: CASRRGQSTSNQPQHF. Written as DNA, the CDR3 is TGTGCCAGTAGAAGGGGACAGTCAACTAGCAATCAGCCCCAGCATTTT.

V and J are TRBV5-4 and TRBJ2-5; D is unclear. From germline, CDR1 is SGHNT and CDR2 YYREEE (reference sequence). The CDR3 is 15 residues long. Trimming cost V 1 base and J 3 bases, with 13 bases left between them. This CDR3 reads CASSLSRRTKETQYF. The CDR3 region has the DNA TGTGCCAGCAGCTTGAGCCGGAGAACAAAAGAGACCCAGTACTTC.

This clonotype was observed many times. The gene calls are TRBV28 and TRBJ2-5; 9 nucleotides align to TRBD1. V lost 5 bases to trimming and J lost 5 bases; unmatched junction nucleotides: 6. Germline assignment: CDR1 MDHEN and CDR2 SYDVKM. The length of the CDR3 is 14 residues. The CDR3 here is CASSGQGPGETQYF. Written as DNA, the CDR3 is TGTGCCAGCAGTGGACAGGGGCCGGGGGAGACCCAGTACTTC.

This clonotype has at least ten counts. V gene TRBV20-1 combines with J gene TRBJ1-4; D gene uncertain. The V end was cut by 4 bases, the J end by 4 bases, with 13 bases between. The CDR3 runs 14 residues. Germline CDR1 and CDR2: DFQATT and SNEGSKA (reference sequence). The CDR3 region has the DNA TGCAGTGCTAAGCCGGACCATCTTAATGAAAAACTGTTTTTT. It is translated as CSAKPDHLNEKLFF.

Ten or more counts support this clonotype. This CDR3 reads CASSRQARVNTEAFF. The DNA for the CDR3 is TGTGCCAGTAGTCGTCAAGCACGGGTGAACACTGAAGCTTTCTTT. The gene calls are TRBV19 and TRBJ1-1; D gene uncertain. This CDR3 contains 15 residues. Germline V CDR1 and CDR2: LNHDA, SQIVND (reference sequence). V was shortened by 5 bases and J by 0 bases, with 13 bases between the two germline ends.

This clonotype was recorded at least ten times. CDR3 loop: CSANPWTVSYEQYF. CDR3 DNA: TGCAGTGCTAACCCCTGGACAGTTTCCTACGAGCAGTACTTC. The chain has TRBV20-1 and TRBJ2-7; D is perhaps TRBD1 (6 bases). CDR3 length: 14 residues. V was trimmed by 4 bases and J by 1 base, leaving 14 bases between them. Germline V CDR1 and CDR2: DFQATT, SNEGSKA (reference sequence).

V gene TRBV27 combines with J gene TRBJ1-2, with TRBD1 matching over 9 bases. Germline V CDR1 and CDR2: MNHEY, SMNVEV (reference sequence). The CDR3 runs 18 residues. V lost 3 bases and J lost 4; bases outside the gene matches: 15. This CDR3 is CASSFTGSTGGGSYGYTF. CDR3 DNA sequence: TGTGCCAGCAGTTTCACTGGTTCCACAGGGGGCGGGAGCTATGGCTACACCTTC.

This clonotype showed up many times. The V and J genes are TRBV29-1 and TRBJ2-7; D is uncertain. Trimming left V 4 bases short and J 5 bases short, with 9 bases between. This CDR3 has 11 amino acids. Germline CDR1 reads SQVTM; CDR2 reads ANQGSEA. CDR3 region: CSVGQLNEQYF. Written as DNA, the CDR3 is TGCAGCGTTGGGCAGTTAAACGAGCAGTACTTC.

This clonotype came up a few times. The chain links TRBV27 to TRBJ1-5; D perhaps matches TRBD1 (6 bases). V dropped 3 bases and J dropped 4 bases, with 19 bases sitting between them. This CDR3 comprises 17 residues. Germline V gene lookup returns CDR1 MNHEY and CDR2 SMNVEV (reference sequence). The DNA for the CDR3 is TGTGCCAGCAGTTTCAAGTCCTCCAGGGGTCTAAATCAGCCCCAGCATTTT. Its translation is CASSFKSSRGLNQPQHF.

This chain joins TRBV19 and TRBJ2-2, with D hard to call. V lost 5 bases, J lost 5 bases, and 12 bases lay in between. Germline loops: CDR1 LNHDA, CDR2 SQIVND (reference sequence). The CDR3 is 14 residues long. The CDR3 DNA sequence: TGTGCCAGTAGTTTCCGGAGTCGGACCGGGGAGCTGTTTTTT. This encodes CASSFRSRTGELFF.

This clonotype was recorded once. With a much larger clone just one base away, this may be a read error. This chain links TRBV6-5 with TRBJ2-5; 13 bases are a match to TRBD2. The CDR3 consists of 16 residues. Germline V gives CDR1 MNHEY, CDR2 SVGAGI. The CDR3 here is CASSYSRTSGGETRYF. Written as DNA, the CDR3 is TGTGCCAGCAGTTACTCCCGGACTAGCGGGGGTGAGACCCGGTACTTC.

This clonotype was detected only a few times. V is TRBV19 and J is TRBJ1-5; no reliable D call. CDR3 length: 12 amino acids. With 7 bases removed from V and 11 bases from J, the gap between germline ends came to 15 bases. Germline CDR1 and CDR2: LNHDA and SQIVND (reference sequence). CDR3 bases: TGTGCCAGTAAGTCTCCCGGACGGACCCAGCATTTT. As protein: CASKSPGRTQHF.

This clonotype was seen ten or more times. The V and J genes are TRBV9 and TRBJ1-2; D gene ambiguous. CDR1 is SGDLS and CDR2 is YYNGEE in the germline V gene. Trimming stripped 0 bases from V and 3 bases from J, with 9 bases between. CDR3 length: 14 amino acids. CDR3 DNA sequence: TGTGCCAGCAGCGTAGCCAGTACAGACTATGGCTACACCTTC. This sequence encodes CASSVASTDYGYTF.

CDR3 sequence reads: CASSPGLGAYNEQFF. The CDR3 DNA is TGTGCCAGCAGCCCCGGCCTCGGAGCCTACAATGAGCAGTTCTTC. The chain has TRBV7-8 and TRBJ2-1; D unresolved. Looked up from germline, CDR1 is SGHVS and CDR2 is FQNEAQ. V lost 5 bases, J lost 2 bases, and 13 bases lay in between. The CDR3 is 15 residues long. The full variable domain, with the rest looked up from reference TRBV7-8 and TRBJ2-1, is GAGVSQSPRYKVAKRGQDVALRCDPISGHVSLFWYQQALGQGPEFLTYFQNEAQLDKSGLPSDRFFAERPEGSVSTLKIQRTQQEDSAVYLCASSPGLGAYNEQFFGPGTRLTVL.

V usage is TRBV6-1 and J usage is TRBJ2-7; D is perhaps TRBD1 (6 bases). The germline V gene has CDR1 MNHNS and CDR2 SASEGT. This CDR3 spans 14 amino acids. Trimming cost V 6 bases and J 5 bases, with 17 bases left between them. CDR3 region: CASSRGRGTNEQYF. CDR3 in DNA: TGTGCCAGCAGCAGGGGAAGGGGGACAAACGAGCAGTACTTC.

The rearrangement uses TRBV11-2 and TRBJ2-3; D is uncertain. This CDR3 contains 16 residues. V was clipped by 0 bases and J by 2 bases, with 12 bases between them. Germline loops: CDR1 SGHAT, CDR2 FQNNGV. CDR3 in amino acids: CASSLELGADTDTQYF. DNA for the CDR3: TGTGCCAGCAGCTTAGAGTTGGGTGCTGACACAGATACGCAGTATTTT.

This clonotype was recorded a few times. The chain links TRBV5-6 to TRBJ2-2; D is uncertain. The CDR3 is 14 amino acids. Germline V gene sequence: CDR1 SGHDT, CDR2 YYEEEE. The germline V and J ends were trimmed by 0 bases and 5 bases, with 8 bases remaining between them. DNA for the CDR3: TGTGCCAGCAGCTTGGACTATTTGACCGGGGAGCTGTTTTTT. Its protein product is CASSLDYLTGELFF.

This clonotype was seen just once. A clone one base away is much larger, so this may be a read error. DNA for the CDR3: TGCAGTGCCAGAGCACAGGGGTTGCGCAATCAGCCCCAGCATTTT. Protein: CSARAQGLRNQPQHF. The gene calls are TRBV20-1 and TRBJ1-5; 7 bases are shared with TRBD1. Looked up from germline, CDR1 is DFQATT and CDR2 is SNEGSKA (reference sequence). CDR3 size: 15 residues.

The chain couples TRBV7-8 to TRBJ1-5; D not certain. V was shortened by 5 bases and J by 0 bases, with 11 bases between the two germline ends. The CDR3 is 15 residues long. Germline V gene lookup returns CDR1 SGHVS and CDR2 FQNEAQ. The CDR3 DNA sequence: TGTGCCAGCAGCCACGGACCGTATAGCAATCAGCCCCAGCATTTT. Protein product: CASSHGPYSNQPQHF. Drawing the rest from reference TRBV7-8 and TRBJ1-5, the complete variable domain is GAGVSQSPRYKVAKRGQDVALRCDPISGHVSLFWYQQALGQGPEFLTYFQNEAQLDKSGLPSDRFFAERPEGSVSTLKIQRTQQEDSAVYLCASSHGPYSNQPQHFGDGTRLSIL.

The J gene is TRBJ1-1, the V gene TRBV30; TRBD1 is a possible D gene (6 bases). The CDR3 has 17 residues. With 0 bases removed from V and 1 base from J, the gap between germline ends came to 18 bases. CDR1 GTSNPN and CDR2 SVGIG come from the germline V gene (reference sequence). In DNA, the CDR3 is TGTGCCTGGAGTGTATCGCCCGGCAGGGGTAGGAACACTGAAGCTTTCTTT. Translating gives CAWSVSPGRGRNTEAFF.